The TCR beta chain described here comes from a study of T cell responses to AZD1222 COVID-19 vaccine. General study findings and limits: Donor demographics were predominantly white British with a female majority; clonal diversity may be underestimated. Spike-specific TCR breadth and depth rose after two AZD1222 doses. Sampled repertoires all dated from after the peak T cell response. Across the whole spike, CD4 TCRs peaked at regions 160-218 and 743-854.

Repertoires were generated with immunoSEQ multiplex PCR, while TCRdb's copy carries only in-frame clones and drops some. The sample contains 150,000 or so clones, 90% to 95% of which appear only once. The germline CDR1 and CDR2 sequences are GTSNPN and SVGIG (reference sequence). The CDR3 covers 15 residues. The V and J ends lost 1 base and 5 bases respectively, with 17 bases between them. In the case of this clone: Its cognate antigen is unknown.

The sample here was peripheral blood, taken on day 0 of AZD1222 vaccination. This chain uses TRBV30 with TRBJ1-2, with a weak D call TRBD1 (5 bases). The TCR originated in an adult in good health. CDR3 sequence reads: CAWSGGLILGYGYTF. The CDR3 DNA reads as TGTGCCTGGAGTGGGGGACTCATCCTTGGGTATGGCTACACCTTC. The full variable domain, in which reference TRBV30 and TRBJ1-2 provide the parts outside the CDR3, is SQTIHQWPATLVQPVGSPLSLECTVEGTSNPNLYWYRQAAGRGLQLLFYSVGIGQISSEVPQNLSASRPQDRQFILSSKKLLLSDSGFYLCAWSGGLILGYGYTFGSGTRLTVV.